The 5 T cell receptor beta chains in this list originate from one sample, sequenced in a study of T-cell reconstitution after alpha-beta-depleted transplantation in children. Preparing the TCRbeta library involved the use of unique molecular identifiers. TCRdb analysed the PCR reads with MiXCR anew, one entry per CDR3 protein. The sample includes hundreds of thousands of distinct CDR3 sequences, around 13% of them seen just once. The sample in question was PBMCs, obtained before TCRalphabeta/CD19-depleted stem cell transplant. The receptors originated from a girl aged 2-10 years with congenital amegakaryocytic thrombocytopenia, due to receive a stem cell transplant.

This clonotype was observed many times. The V call is TRBV20-1, the J call TRBJ1-2, with unresolved D. The CDR3 spans 13 residues. Germline CDR1 is DFQATT and CDR2 is SNEGSKA (reference sequence). V was pared by 4 bases and J by 3 bases, with 12 bases between. The CDR3 nucleotides are TGCAGTGCTACCGCGGGCACCGACTATGGCTACACCTTC. Encoded protein: CSATAGTDYGYTF.

Many counts were recorded for this clonotype. The chain combines TRBV27 with TRBJ2-1; TRBD2 aligns across 8 bases. Germline V gene data show CDR1 as MNHEY and CDR2 as SMNVEV (reference sequence). J lost 10 bases, V lost 6 bases, and 5 bases had no gene match. There are 12 residues in the CDR3. The CDR3 spells CASSVAGGEQFF. The CDR3 nucleotides read TGTGCCAGCAGCGTTGCGGGAGGCGAGCAGTTCTTC.

V and J are TRBV7-2 and TRBJ2-2; TRBD2 matches 14 bases. Germline V gene data show CDR1 as SGHTA and CDR2 as FQGNSA. The V and J ends lost 7 bases and 1 base, in that order; junction bases with no gene match: 2. This CDR3 is built from 16 residues. CDR3: CASTGLAGGNTGELFF. The CDR3 coding sequence is TGTGCCAGCACCGGACTAGCGGGAGGGAACACCGGGGAGCTGTTTTTT.

Only a few counts were recorded for this clonotype. CDR3 residues: CASSPRPQYYGYTF. CDR3 sequence (DNA): TGTGCCAGCAGCCCCCGCCCGCAGTACTATGGCTACACCTTC. The V and J genes are TRBV3-1 and TRBJ1-2, with D uncertain. V lost 4 bases to trimming and J lost 3 bases, with 12 bases between them. The CDR3 has 14 residues. The germline V gene encodes CDR1 LGHDT and CDR2 YNNKEL (reference sequence).

This clonotype was seen ten or more times. This chain links TRBV5-1 with TRBJ1-1; D not certain. Trimming stripped 4 bases from V and 1 base from J, with 11 bases between. Germline V gene sequence: CDR1 SGHRS, CDR2 YFSETQ. The CDR3 loop spans 14 amino acids. CDR3 nucleotide sequence: TGCGCCAGCAGCCTTCGGGCGGGGAACACTGAAGCTTTCTTT. It yields the protein CASSLRAGNTEAFF.